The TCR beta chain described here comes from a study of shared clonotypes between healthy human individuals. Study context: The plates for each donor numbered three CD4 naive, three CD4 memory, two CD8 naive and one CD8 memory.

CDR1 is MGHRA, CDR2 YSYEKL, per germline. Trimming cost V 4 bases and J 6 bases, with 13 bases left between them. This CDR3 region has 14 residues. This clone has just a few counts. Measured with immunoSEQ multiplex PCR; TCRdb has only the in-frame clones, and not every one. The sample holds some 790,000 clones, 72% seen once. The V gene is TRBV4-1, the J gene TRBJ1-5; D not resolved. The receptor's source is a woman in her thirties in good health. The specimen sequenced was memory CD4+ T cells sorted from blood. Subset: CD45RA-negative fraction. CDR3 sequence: CASSPAVGSQPQHF. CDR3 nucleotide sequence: TGCGCCAGCAGCCCTGCAGTTGGGAGTCAGCCCCAGCATTTT.